This entry features one TCR beta chain sequence. What it binds is unknown. Per germline, CDR1 MGHDK and CDR2 SYGVNS. The V gene lost 3 bases and the J gene lost 5 bases, with 7 bases spanning the gap. This CDR3 has 12 amino acids. The data were obtained in a study of T cell responses to AZD1222 COVID-19 vaccine. Regarding the study as a whole: Close to half of spike-specific TCRs reportedly recognize unmutated variant regions. Sampled repertoires all dated from after the peak T cell response. There were mostly white British donors and more females than males, and clonal diversity was possibly underestimated.

Only in-frame clones appear in the TCRdb table, and some are missing; sequencing was by immunoSEQ multiplex PCR. The table records under 150,000 clones, about 91% of them present only once. Second doses at about 4 or about 12 weeks were pooled. The chain couples TRBV25-1 to TRBJ2-5; D gene ambiguous. This receptor was taken from an adult who received the AZD1222 COVID-19 vaccine. The sample here was peripheral blood, taken 28 days after the second AZD1222 dose. CDR3 bases: TGTGCCAGCAGTGACCGCTCTGAGACCCAGTACTTC. Protein product: CASSDRSETQYF.